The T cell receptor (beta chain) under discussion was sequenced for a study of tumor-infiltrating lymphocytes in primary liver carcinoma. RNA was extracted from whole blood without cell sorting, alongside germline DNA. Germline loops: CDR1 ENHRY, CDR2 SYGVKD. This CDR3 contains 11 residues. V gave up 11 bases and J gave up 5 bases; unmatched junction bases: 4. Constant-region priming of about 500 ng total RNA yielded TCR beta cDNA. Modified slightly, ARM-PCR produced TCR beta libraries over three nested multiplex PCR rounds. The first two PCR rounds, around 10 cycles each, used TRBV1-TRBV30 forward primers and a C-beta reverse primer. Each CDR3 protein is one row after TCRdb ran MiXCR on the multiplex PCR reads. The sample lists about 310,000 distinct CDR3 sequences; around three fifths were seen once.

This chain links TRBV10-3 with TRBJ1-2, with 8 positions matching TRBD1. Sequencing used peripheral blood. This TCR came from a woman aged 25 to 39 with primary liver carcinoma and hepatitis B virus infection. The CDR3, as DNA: TGTGCCTTACGGACAGGGTATGGCTACACCTTC. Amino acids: CALRTGYGYTF.